The following is a TCR beta chain sequence with its context. This entry comes from a study of OX40 agonist ivuxolimab in advanced cancers. About the research overall: Treatment received earlier with anti-PD-1, anti-PD-L1 or anti-CTLA-4 agents was allowed, and less than 45% had some.

The table came from immunoSEQ multiplex PCR; TCRdb's copy has only in-frame clones and leaves some out. In the table there are under 80,000 clones, 93% of which are singletons. Trimming cost V 4 bases and J 6 bases; bases outside gene matches: 7. CDR1 and CDR2 (germline): MNHNY, SVGAGI (reference sequence). This CDR3 contains 16 residues. The origin of this receptor is an adult with an advanced solid tumor such as melanoma, head and neck, liver or kidney cancer. The rearrangement joins TRBV6-6 to TRBJ1-5; 12 bases fit TRBD1. This specimen consisted of CD4+ or CD8+ T cells sorted from blood, obtained in a trial of the OX40 agonist ivuxolimab. For the CDR3, the DNA is TGTGCCAGCAGTTGGGGGACAGGGGGCGCGGGTCAGCCCCAGCATTTT. Protein product: CASSWGTGGAGQPQHF.